This T cell receptor (beta chain) came from a study of control samples from healthy donors and cancer patients. The CDR3 is 13 residues long. Germline V gene sequence: CDR1 LNHDA, CDR2 SQIVND (reference sequence). The V and J ends lost 3 bases and 7 bases respectively, with 10 bases between them. Measured with immunoSEQ multiplex PCR; TCRdb has only the in-frame clones, and not every one. The sample records about 170,000 clones, 93% being singletons. Sequenced material: blood. V is TRBV19 and J is TRBJ2-1; perhaps TRBD1 as D (6 bases). This clonotype was sampled from an older woman in good health. The CDR3 loop is CASSIHRVNEQFF. DNA for the CDR3: TGTGCCAGTAGTATTCACAGGGTAAATGAGCAGTTCTTC.